Presented here are 9 T cell receptor beta chains from one specimen sequenced in a study of PD-1 blockade in mismatch repair-deficient tumors. Profiling relied on immunoSEQ multiplex PCR, and the TCRdb table lists in-frame clones only, not all of them. The repertoire has some 50,000 clones, 65% to 80% of them found once; the top ten carry 2.5% to 4%. The material was PBMCs, obtained before pembrolizumab treatment. The receptors come from an adult with mismatch repair-deficient cancer.

The V call is TRBV6-5, the J call TRBJ2-1; D could derive from TRBD1 or TRBD2 (5 bases each). The length of the CDR3 is 12 residues. Germline V gene lookup returns CDR1 MNHEY and CDR2 SVGAGI. V was pared by 6 bases and J by 10 bases, with 13 bases between. CDR3 nucleotide sequence: TGTGCCAGCAGCCTATGGGGGATCGAGCAGTTCTTC. Translation: CASSLWGIEQFF.

The table lists this clone with a few counts. This chain links TRBV30 with TRBJ2-2; 10 nucleotides align to TRBD2. The V segment lost 5 bases and the J segment 6 bases; nucleotides outside the gene matches: 12. The V gene's germline CDR1 is GTSNPN and CDR2 SVGIG (reference sequence). CDR3 length equals 16 residues. This CDR3 reads CAWCRGLSGRAGELFF. The CDR3 region has the DNA TGTGCCTGGTGTCGAGGATTAAGCGGGAGGGCCGGGGAGCTGTTTTTT.

CDR3 residues: CASSVTGDLGNQPQHF. In DNA form, the CDR3 reads TGTGCCAGCAGCGTAACAGGGGACTTAGGCAATCAGCCCCAGCATTTT. This chain links TRBV5-6 with TRBJ1-5; 7 nucleotides agree with TRBD1. Germline V gene data show CDR1 as SGHDT and CDR2 as YYEEEE. V dropped 4 bases and J dropped 2; count of bases not matched to a gene: 9. The CDR3 has 16 residues.

The CDR3 DNA sequence: TGTGCCAGCAGCTTTGCCGACAGGCCCACCTACGAGCAGTACTTC. Residues: CASSFADRPTYEQYF. This chain joins TRBV5-8 and TRBJ2-7; D might be TRBD1 (6 bases). Germline V gene sequence: CDR1 SGHTS, CDR2 YDEGEE. Trimming removed 2 bases at V and 2 bases at J, with 14 bases between. The CDR3 is made up of 15 amino acids.

The gene calls are TRBV11-3 and TRBJ2-1, with 9 bases aligning to TRBD2. Germline V gene sequence: CDR1 SGHNT, CDR2 YENEEA. The V gene end was trimmed by 1 base and the J gene end by 4 bases; junction bases not matched to a gene: 5. The CDR3 spans 16 residues. CDR3 DNA: TGTGCCAGCAGCTTAGGGGCGGGAGGGGCGTACAATGAGCAGTTCTTC. Its protein is CASSLGAGGAYNEQFF.

This rearrangement joins TRBV19 to TRBJ2-2; D unresolved. V lost 0 bases and J lost 4, with 6 bases in between. The CDR3 is 14 amino acids. Germline V gene lookup returns CDR1 LNHDA and CDR2 SQIVND (reference sequence). The CDR3 sequence: CASSIEGFTGELFF. Here the CDR3 DNA reads TGTGCCAGTAGTATAGAGGGGTTCACCGGGGAGCTGTTTTTT.

This clone was picked up one time. The V and J genes are TRBV30 and TRBJ1-2; unclear D gene. Germline CDR1 and CDR2: GTSNPN and SVGIG (reference sequence). The CDR3 has 14 residues. Deletions cut 2 bases from V and 7 bases from J, with 17 bases between. The CDR3 bases are TGTGCCTGGAGTCGAACGGGCCTCATGGGTGGCTACACCTTC. It codes for CAWSRTGLMGGYTF.

Details on this clone: The identical CDR3 is also encoded by other nucleotide sequences in the sample. This sequence joins TRBV5-4 and TRBJ1-1; D possibly corresponds to TRBD1 (6 bases). Trimming took off 3 bases at V and 3 bases at J, with 12 bases between the two ends. CDR3 size: 14 residues. Germline V gene lookup returns CDR1 SGHNT and CDR2 YYREEE (reference sequence). Here the CDR3 reads CASSWGAGDTEAFF. Written as DNA, the CDR3 is TGTGCCAGCAGCTGGGGGGCTGGGGACACTGAAGCTTTCTTT. The full variable domain, in which reference TRBV5-4 and TRBJ1-1 provide the parts outside the CDR3, is ETGVTQSPTHLIKTRGQQVTLRCSSQSGHNTVSWYQQALGQGPQFIFQYYREEENGRGNFPPRFSGLQFPNYSSELNVNALELDDSALYLCASSWGAGDTEAFFGQGTRLTVV.

The rearrangement uses TRBV12-1 and TRBJ1-2; the D call in the table, TRBD1, was not verified against the DNA. TRBV12-1 is a documented pseudogene. The CDR3 is 15 residues long. CDR3: CASSPGQGAGYGYTF. Written as DNA, the CDR3 is TGTGCCAGCAGCCCAGGACAGGGGGCGGGCTATGGCTACACCTTC.